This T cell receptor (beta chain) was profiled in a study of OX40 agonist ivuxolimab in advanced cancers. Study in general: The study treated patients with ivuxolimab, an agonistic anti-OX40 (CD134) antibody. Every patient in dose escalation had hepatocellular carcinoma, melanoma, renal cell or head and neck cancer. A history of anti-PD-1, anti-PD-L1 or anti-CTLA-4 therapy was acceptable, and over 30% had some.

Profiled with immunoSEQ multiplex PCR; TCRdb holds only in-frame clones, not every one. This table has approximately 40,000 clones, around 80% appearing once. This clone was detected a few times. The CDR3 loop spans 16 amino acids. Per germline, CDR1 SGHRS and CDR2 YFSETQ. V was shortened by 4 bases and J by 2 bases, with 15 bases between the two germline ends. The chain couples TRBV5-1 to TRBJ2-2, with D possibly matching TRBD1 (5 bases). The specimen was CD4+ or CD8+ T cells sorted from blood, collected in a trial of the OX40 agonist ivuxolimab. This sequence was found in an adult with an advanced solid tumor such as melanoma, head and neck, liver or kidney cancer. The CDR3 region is CASSRVDSANTGELFF. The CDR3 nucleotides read TGCGCCAGCAGCCGGGTCGACAGTGCCAACACCGGGGAGCTGTTTTTT.